This note documents a single T cell receptor (beta chain) sequence. Its cognate antigen is unknown. Combining a sample-barcoded 5' primer with a J-beta primer mix, a second PCR ran for about 6 to 11 cycles. Every cDNA was tagged by a template-switch adaptor with 12 random nucleotides. TCRdb re-derived calls from the 5' RACE reads in MiXCR, one entry per CDR3 protein. The profile shows 1.6 million or so distinct CDR3 sequences, around 36% of them singletons. This record comes from a study of blood T cells in healthy people across ages. For the study at large: Roughly one uniquely barcoded beta molecule per two T cells was captured. Whole-study findings and limits: Estimates of total diversity, which came from one million sequenced T cells, were considered to be underestimates. Expanded clonotype changes were possibly confounded by unknown donor CMV status.

The length of the CDR3 is 16 residues. The ends were cut back, 2 bases at V and 5 bases at J, with 16 bases in the middle. CDR1 is SEHNR, CDR2 FQNEAQ, per germline (reference sequence). The sequenced sample consisted of blood. The V gene is TRBV7-9, the J gene TRBJ2-1; D is tentatively TRBD1 or TRBD2 (6 bases each). The sequence came from a woman in her twenties or thirties in good health. The chain's CDR3 is CASSLKGGSGHNEQFF. The CDR3 DNA is TGTGCCAGCAGCTTAAAGGGGGGTAGCGGCCACAATGAGCAGTTCTTC. Supplemented by reference TRBV7-9 and TRBJ2-1, the full variable domain reads DTGVSQNPRHKITKRGQNVTFRCDPISEHNRLYWYRQTLGQGPEFLTYFQNEAQLEKSRLLSDRFSAERPKGSFSTLEIQRTEQGDSAMYLCASSLKGGSGHNEQFFGPGTRLTVL.